These T cell receptor beta chains were read from a single sample in a study of siplizumab effects on memory and regulatory T cells. Generated by immunoSEQ multiplex PCR, the TCRdb table keeps only in-frame clones and is missing some. The sample lists 70,000 to 90,000 clones; 93% were seen once. Sequencing used CD8+ T cells sorted from blood. Receptor source: a human donor in good health. The CDR3 runs from the conserved cysteine through the conserved F or W. A D gene is named only where the DNA matches it firmly. Some rows mark clone size as missing; the rest say once, few, many or name a class of expanded clone.

TRBV9	-	-	TRBJ2-7	TGCGCCAGCAGCGTAGAGCCAGTCTCCTACGAGCAGTACTTC	CASSVEPVSYEQYF
TRBV5-1	-	-	TRBJ2-7	TGCGCCAGCAGCTTGACGGGTGGGGGCGGCGAGCAGTACTTC	CASSLTGGGGEQYF
TRBV5-8	-	-	TRBJ2-7	TGTGCCAGCAGCAGGAGGGACAGAATCTACGAGCAGTACTTC	CASSRRDRIYEQYF
TRBV6-5	-	-	TRBJ2-1	TGTGCCAGCAGGGAGACGCTCTCGAATGAGCAGTTCTTC	CASRETLSNEQFF
TRBV5-1	TRBD1	-	TRBJ2-7	TGCGCCAGCAGCCCCAACCCGGGACAGGGAAACTACGAGCAGTACTTC	CASSPNPGQGNYEQYF
TRBV6-5	-	-	TRBJ2-1	TGTGCCAGCAGCCTCACAGGGTATCATGAGCAGTTCTTC	CASSLTGYHEQFF
TRBV27	-	-	TRBJ1-2	TGTGCCAGCAGTTTAATTGGGGCGAATGGCTACACCTTC	CASSLIGANGYTF
TRBV7-9	TRBD2	-	TRBJ2-1	TGTGCCAGCAGCACACTAGCGGGGGGAAACAATGAGCAGTTCTTC	CASSTLAGGNNEQFF
TRBV11-2	-	-	TRBJ2-7	TGTGCCAGCAGCTTAAAGGTGGGAGGGGGCTACGAGCAGTACTTC	CASSLKVGGGYEQYF
TRBV6-6	-	-	TRBJ1-5	TGTGCCAGCAGCTCCGGGAATAGCAATCAGCCCCAGCATTTT	CASSSGNSNQPQHF
TRBV7-3	TRBD1	-	TRBJ1-1	TGTGCCAGCAGCCCGATGACAGGGAGGAACACTGAAGCTTTCTTT	CASSPMTGRNTEAFF
TRBV29-1	TRBD1	-	TRBJ2-5	TGCAGCGGCCTGTTGGGGGGACAGGGCATAGGCGTTGGAGAGACCCAGTACTTC	CSGLLGGQGIGVGETQYF
TRBV19	TRBD1	-	TRBJ2-7	TGTGCCAGTAAAGGGACAGGGTGGTACGAGCAGTACTTC	CASKGTGWYEQYF
TRBV11-2	-	-	TRBJ2-1	TGTGCCAGCAGCTCGTTAGGGGAGGTAGTGTTCTTC	CASSSLGEVVFF
TRBV4-2	-	-	TRBJ2-7	TGTGCCAGCAGCCACGGGGACCCCTACGAGCAGTACTTC	CASSHGDPYEQYF
TRBV7-2	-	-	TRBJ1-1	TGTGCCAGCAGCTTAAGTCCGGGAACTGAAGCTTTCTTT	CASSLSPGTEAFF
TRBV7-9	-	-	TRBJ2-6	TGTGCCAGCAGCTTAGGGGGTTCTGGGGCCAACGTCCTGACTTTC	CASSLGGSGANVLTF
TRBV4-1	-	-	TRBJ2-7	TGCGCCAGCAGCCAACGGGACACCCTCATCGAGCAGTACTTC	CASSQRDTLIEQYF
TRBV4-3	-	-	TRBJ1-4	TGCGCCAGCAGCCCCCGACAGGCCGAAAATGAAAAACTGTTTTTT	CASSPRQAENEKLFF
TRBV4-1	-	-	TRBJ2-7	TGCGCCAGCAGCCAGACTGACGAGCAGTACTTC	CASSQTDEQYF
TRBV2	-	-	TRBJ1-1	TGTGCCAGCAATCCCGACCCCGGAGGGAACACTGAAGCTTTCTTT	CASNPDPGGNTEAFF
TRBV9	-	-	TRBJ2-3	TGTGCCAGCAGCGATAGTTACAGGGAAAGCACAGATACGCAGTATTTT	CASSDSYRESTDTQYF
TRBV7-9	TRBD1	-	TRBJ1-1	TGTGCCAGCAGTTCTACAGGGGGCTGGACTGAAGCTTTCTTT	CASSSTGGWTEAFF
TRBV5-1	TRBD1	-	TRBJ1-2	TGCGCCAGCAGCCCGAACAGGGGAGACTATGGCTACACCTTC	CASSPNRGDYGYTF
TRBV6-4	-	few	TRBJ2-1	TGTGCCAGCAGTACCCGAGGAGGAGGCTCCTACAATGAGCAGTTCTTC	CASSTRGGGSYNEQFF
TRBV5-1	TRBD1	-	TRBJ1-1	TGCGCCAGCAGCGTGGACAGGGGGGACACTGAAGCTTTCTTT	CASSVDRGDTEAFF
TRBV5-4	-	-	TRBJ1-1	TGTGCCTACGGGCCTGAAGCTTTCTTT	CAYGPEAFF
TRBV7-3	-	once	TRBJ2-5	TGTGCCAGCAGCTTCATGGGTGGTGAGACCCAGTACTTC	CASSFMGGETQYF
TRBV5-6	-	-	TRBJ2-1	TGTGCCAGCAGCGCGCGTGGGGATGCCACCGATGAGCAGTTCTTC	CASSARGDATDEQFF
TRBV4-1	-	-	TRBJ2-7	TGCGCCAGCAGCCAAGACAGGGGCACCTACGAGCAGTACTTC	CASSQDRGTYEQYF
TRBV29-1	-	medium-sized	TRBJ1-2	TGCAGCGTTGAAGCAGGGAAATGGAATGGCTACACCTTC	CSVEAGKWNGYTF
TRBV18	TRBD1	-	TRBJ1-5	TGTGCCAGCTCCCACCGGGACAGGGATCAGCCCCAGCATTTT	CASSHRDRDQPQHF
TRBV4-2	TRBD2	few	TRBJ2-7	TGTGCCAGCAGCCAAGACGGGGGGGGTCAGGCCTACGAGCAGTACTTC	CASSQDGGGQAYEQYF
TRBV5-1	TRBD1	once	TRBJ2-3	TGCGCCAGCAGCCCCGTGGGGACAGACACAGATACGCAGTATTTT	CASSPVGTDTDTQYF
TRBV29-1	-	-	TRBJ1-5	TGCAGCGCTCTTCATGGTAGCAATCAGCCCCAGCATTTT	CSALHGSNQPQHF
TRBV9	-	-	TRBJ2-2	TGTGCCAGCAGCACCCACGCCGGGGGAACGGCCGGGGAGCTGTTTTTT	CASSTHAGGTAGELFF
TRBV13	-	-	TRBJ1-5	TGTGCCAGCACCTCGGGGTATGGCAATCAGCCCCAGCATTTT	CASTSGYGNQPQHF
TRBV21-1	-	-	TRBJ1-2	TGTGCCAGCAGCAAACTCGAAGGCTACACCTTC	CASSKLEGYTF
TRBV21-1	-	-	TRBJ1-6	TGTGCCAGCACAAGACAGGGGTTTAATTCACCCCTCCACTTT	CASTRQGFNSPLHF
TRBV7-9	-	-	TRBJ1-2	TGTGCCAGCAGCTTAGTTGGCCTTCCGGACTACACCTTC	CASSLVGLPDYTF
TRBV27	-	-	TRBJ2-3	TGTGCCAGCAGTCTAGCCTTCACAGATACGCAGTATTTT	CASSLAFTDTQYF
TRBV9	-	-	TRBJ1-5	TGTGCCAGCAGCGTAGGGGGGGGCCCAAATCAGCCCCAGCATTTT	CASSVGGGPNQPQHF
TRBV4-1	TRBD1	-	TRBJ1-1	TGCGCCAGCAGTCAGGGACAGATGAACACTGAAGCTTTCTTT	CASSQGQMNTEAFF
TRBV13	TRBD2	-	TRBJ2-1	TGTGCCAGCAGCACCCTAGCGGGGGGGAACAATGAGCAGTTCTTC	CASSTLAGGNNEQFF
TRBV27	TRBD1	-	TRBJ2-7	TGTGCCAGCAGTTTCCGGGACAGCTACGAGCAGTACTTC	CASSFRDSYEQYF